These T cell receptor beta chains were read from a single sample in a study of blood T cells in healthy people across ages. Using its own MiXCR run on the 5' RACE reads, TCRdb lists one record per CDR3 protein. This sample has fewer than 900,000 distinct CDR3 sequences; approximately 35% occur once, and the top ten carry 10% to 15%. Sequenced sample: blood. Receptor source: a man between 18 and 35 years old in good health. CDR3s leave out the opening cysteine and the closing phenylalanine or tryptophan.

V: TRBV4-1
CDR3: ASSQDRQKLF

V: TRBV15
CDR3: ATSRESGLTGAPRH

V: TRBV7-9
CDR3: ASSFDGLVVEQY

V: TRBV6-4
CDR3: ASSDSRGGPDTQY

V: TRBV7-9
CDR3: ASSSNRQGVDYEQY

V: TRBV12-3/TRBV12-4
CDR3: ASSRALCTDTQY

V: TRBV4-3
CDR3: ASSQLTANTEAF

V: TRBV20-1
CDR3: SVTTGYYEKLF

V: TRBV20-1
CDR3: SAGRGRRDTQY

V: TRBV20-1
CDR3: SARGQFNQPQH

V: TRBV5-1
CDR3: ASSLGTGGSDEQY

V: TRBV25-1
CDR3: ASSEAQNLLAEAF

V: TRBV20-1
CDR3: SAMPDRGVFYEQY

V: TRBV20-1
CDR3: SALPGLAGGGTGELF

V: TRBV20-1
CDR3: SARDRWRGNEQF

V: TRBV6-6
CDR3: ASLSTGATDTQY

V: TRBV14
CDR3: ASSQDQRSPLH

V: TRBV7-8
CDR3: ASSITLGRDSGQETQY

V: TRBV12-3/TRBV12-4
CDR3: ASRADRVQETQY

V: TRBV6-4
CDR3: ASSGTTGAEQY

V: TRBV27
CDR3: ASSVGRRGEQY

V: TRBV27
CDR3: ASSLSPGQGQGYTEAF

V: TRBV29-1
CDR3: SAPMVKSAYNEQY

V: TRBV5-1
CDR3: ASSAGKINSPLH

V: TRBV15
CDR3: ATSRDPAGGQDTQY

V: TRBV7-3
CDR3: ASSVRDSYEQF

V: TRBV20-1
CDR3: SATRQGGEKLF

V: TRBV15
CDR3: ATSRTPHSPLH

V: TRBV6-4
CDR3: ASSIGGAGNQPQH

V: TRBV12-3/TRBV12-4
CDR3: ASRSLEGGREQY

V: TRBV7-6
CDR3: ASSHRQVGRNTEAF

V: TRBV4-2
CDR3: ASSQEDSQNTGELF

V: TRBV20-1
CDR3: SATTVYSNQPQH

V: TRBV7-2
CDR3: ASSLFPRTNTDTQY

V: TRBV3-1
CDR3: ASSQDAQGGYEQY

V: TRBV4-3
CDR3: ASSPSGAGETQY

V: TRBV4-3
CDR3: ASSQDYPAERY

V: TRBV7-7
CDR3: ASSLVAGLAVRETQY

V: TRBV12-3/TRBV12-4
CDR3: ASSRQGQQYGYT

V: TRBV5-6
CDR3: ASSLWGAGANVLT